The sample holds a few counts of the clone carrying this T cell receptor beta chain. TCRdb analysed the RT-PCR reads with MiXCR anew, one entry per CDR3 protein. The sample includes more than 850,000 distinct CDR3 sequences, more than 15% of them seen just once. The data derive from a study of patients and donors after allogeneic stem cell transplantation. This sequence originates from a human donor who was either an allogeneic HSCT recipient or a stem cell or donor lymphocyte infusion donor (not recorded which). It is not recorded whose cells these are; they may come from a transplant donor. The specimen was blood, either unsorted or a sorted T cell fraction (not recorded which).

Here the CDR3 reads CASSSARTETYEQYF. Here the CDR3 DNA reads TGTGCCAGCAGCTCCGCACGGACAGAGACCTACGAGCAGTACTTC. The chain is built from TRBV5-5 and TRBJ2-7; tentatively, D is TRBD1 (6 bases). Germline V gene lookup returns CDR1 SGHKS and CDR2 YYEKEE (reference sequence). The V and J ends lost 3 bases and 2 bases respectively, with 15 bases between them. This CDR3 spans 15 amino acids.